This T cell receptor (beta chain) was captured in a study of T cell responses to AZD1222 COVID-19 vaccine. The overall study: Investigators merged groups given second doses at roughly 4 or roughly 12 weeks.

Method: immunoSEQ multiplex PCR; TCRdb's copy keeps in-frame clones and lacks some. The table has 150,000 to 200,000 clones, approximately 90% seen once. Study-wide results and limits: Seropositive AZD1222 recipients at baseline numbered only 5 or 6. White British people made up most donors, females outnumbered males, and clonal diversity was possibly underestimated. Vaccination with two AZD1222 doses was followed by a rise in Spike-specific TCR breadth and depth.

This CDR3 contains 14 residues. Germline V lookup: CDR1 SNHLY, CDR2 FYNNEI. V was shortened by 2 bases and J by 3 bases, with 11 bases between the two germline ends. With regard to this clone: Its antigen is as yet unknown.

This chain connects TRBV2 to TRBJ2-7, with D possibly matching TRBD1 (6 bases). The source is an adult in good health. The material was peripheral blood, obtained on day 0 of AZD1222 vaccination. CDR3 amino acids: CASSEQGRSYEQYF. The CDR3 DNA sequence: TGTGCCAGCAGTGAACAGGGGCGCAGCTACGAGCAGTACTTC.